This entry lists 28 T cell receptor beta chains sequenced from one sample in a study of prognosis after radiotherapy for stage I lung cancer (dated by TCRdb to the early 2020s). This sample was sequenced with an Illumina HiSeq 3000. The TCR beta CDR3 region was amplified from genomic DNA by two rounds of multiplex PCR. The first PCR round used primers specific to each TRBV and TRBJ gene, with sequences filed in Chinese patent CN105087789A. TCRdb reanalyzed the raw reads on its own, using fastp at Q25 for trimming and MiXCR for clone calling, and kept in-frame beta chains. A single entry per CDR3 protein holds the most common genes and DNA from its merged rows. Here the sample has approximately 22,000 distinct CDR3 sequences; 43% occur a single time. The ten largest clones represent roughly a third of the sample. The sequencing used PBMCs, collected before or after stereotactic body radiation therapy (not recorded which). The receptors originated from a donor of 50 years or more with non-small cell lung cancer.

The rearrangement uses TRBV6-9 and TRBJ2-7; 10 bases are a match to TRBD2. The CDR3 contains 15 residues. The germline V gene has CDR1 MNHGY and CDR2 SVAAGI. Trimming took 3 bases from V and 2 from J; bases not matched to a gene: 4. DNA for the CDR3: TGTGCCAGCAGTTACGGTACTAGCGGGACCTACGAGCAGTACTTC. It encodes CASSYGTSGTYEQYF.

With regard to this clonotype: Possible read error: a much larger clone is one base away. J is TRBJ2-7 and V is TRBV6-5; D might be TRBD1 or TRBD2, each matching 5 bases. The CDR3 has 16 amino acids. Per the germline V gene, CDR1 is MNHEY and CDR2 is SVGAGI. The CDR3 DNA follows: TGTACCAGCAGTTACGGGACGGCTGGTGGGCTATACGAGAAGTACTTC. As protein: CTSSYGTAGGLYEKYF.

This clonotype is medium-sized in the sample. This sequence joins TRBV28 and TRBJ2-7; 7 nucleotides match TRBD2. The V segment lost 5 bases and the J segment 4 bases; nucleotides outside the gene matches: 2. The CDR3 extends over 12 amino acids. CDR1 is MDHEN and CDR2 is SYDVKM in the germline V gene. The chain's CDR3 is CASSPGGYEQYF. CDR3 nucleotide sequence: TGTGCCAGCAGTCCCGGGGGGTACGAGCAGTACTTC.

The CDR3 DNA reads TGTGCCAGTATACCCCTTCGGACTAGCGGGGGGGGCTACGAGCAGTACTTC. Its protein is CASIPLRTSGGGYEQYF. The chain employs TRBV6-2 or TRBV6-3 and TRBJ2-7; 15 nucleotides match TRBD2. CDR1 and CDR2 from the germline V gene are MNHEY and SVGEGT. The CDR3 has 17 amino acids. The ends lost 9 bases at V and 3 bases at J; junction bases unmatched: 12.

The rearrangement uses TRBV2 and TRBJ1-6; 9 bases match TRBD1. The CDR3 has 14 residues. V lost 6 bases, J lost 9 bases, and 6 bases stayed unmatched. Germline V CDR1 and CDR2: SNHLY, FYNNEI. As DNA, the CDR3 is TGTGCCAGCAGGCCGACAGGGGGAATTTCACCCCTCCACTTT. Protein sequence: CASRPTGGISPLHF.

This rearrangement joins TRBV6-1 to TRBJ2-7, with 10 positions matching TRBD2. This CDR3 has 19 amino acids. V lost 7 bases to trimming and J lost 3 bases; unmatched junction nucleotides: 21. Germline V CDR1 and CDR2: MNHNS, SASEGT. The CDR3 DNA is TGTGCCAGCACCTCCCAAGGGCTAGCGGGAGAGTGGACCCTCTACGAGCAGTACTTC. Translating gives CASTSQGLAGEWTLYEQYF.

This clonotype was seen many times. The chain combines TRBV7-9 with TRBJ1-2, with D perhaps matching TRBD1 (5 bases). The CDR3 length is 14 residues. Trimming pared 5 bases from V and 8 bases from J, leaving 18 bases between. Germline-derived CDR1 and CDR2 are SEHNR and FQNEAQ (reference sequence). Here the CDR3 DNA reads TGTGCCAGCAGCCCCCCGGGGGAATGGGACGGCTACACCTTC. Its protein product is CASSPPGEWDGYTF. Full variable domain (outside the CDR3, taken from reference TRBV7-9 and TRBJ1-2): DTGVSQNPRHKITKRGQNVTFRCDPISEHNRLYWYRQTLGQGPEFLTYFQNEAQLEKSRLLSDRFSAERPKGSFSTLEIQRTEQGDSAMYLCASSPPGEWDGYTFGSGTRLTVV.

This clonotype was detected once. The chain uses TRBV29-1 and TRBJ2-2, with D tentatively TRBD1 (6 bases). V was clipped by 4 bases and J by 6 bases, with 12 bases between them. The length of the CDR3 is 13 residues. Germline lookup yields CDR1 SQVTM and CDR2 ANQGSEA. The CDR3 coding sequence is TGCAGCGTTGTACAGGGTTATCCCGGGGAGCTGTTTTTT. Its protein is CSVVQGYPGELFF.

This clonotype was detected many times. The V and J genes are TRBV12-5 and TRBJ2-1; 9 bases line up with TRBD2. Germline V gives CDR1 LGHNT, CDR2 FRNRAP. With 0 bases clipped from V and 1 base from J, the junction kept 16 bases outside the gene matches. This CDR3 has 21 amino acids. CDR3 in DNA: TGTGCTAGTGGTTTGGTACGCCTCGGACTAGCGAGGGGGGTGTCCTACAATGAGCAGTTCTTC. It translates to CASGLVRLGLARGVSYNEQFF.

Concerning this clonotype: A far larger clone is just one base off, so this is likely a read error. The chain is built from TRBV6-1 and TRBJ2-7, with 7 bases fitting TRBD2. The CDR3 is made up of 16 amino acids. V was pared by 3 bases and J by 2 bases, with 10 bases of the junction left unmatched. Germline values: CDR1 MNHNS, CDR2 SASEGT. In nucleotides, the CDR3 is TGTGCCAGCAGTGACTCTGGCGGGAGAGTTGCCTACGAGCAGTACTTC. As protein: CASSDSGGRVAYEQYF.

In this sample, this clonotype turned up many times. The chain recombines TRBV6-1 with TRBJ2-6; D unclear. V lost 6 bases to trimming and J lost 1 base, with 13 bases between them. The CDR3 has 16 amino acids. Germline V gene lookup returns CDR1 MNHNS and CDR2 SASEGT. The CDR3 reads CASRDLSRSGANVLTF. DNA of the CDR3: TGTGCCAGCAGGGACCTCTCGAGATCTGGGGCCAACGTCCTGACTTTC.

This clonotype occurred many times. The V gene is TRBV13, the J gene TRBJ2-3; D is unclear. V was cut by 0 bases and J by 6 bases, with 10 bases left in between. The CDR3 length is 14 residues. The germline CDR1 and CDR2 sequences are PRHDT and FYEKMQ (reference sequence). The CDR3 sequence is CASSLGASSDTQYF. The CDR3 nucleotides read TGTGCCAGCAGCTTAGGGGCTAGTTCCGATACGCAGTATTTT.

The chain uses TRBV5-5 and TRBJ1-6; 9 bases are shared with TRBD1. There are 16 residues in the CDR3. Germline-derived CDR1 and CDR2 are SGHKS and YYEKEE (reference sequence). V lost 4 bases, J lost 4 bases, and 6 bases stayed unmatched. CDR3 nucleotides: TGTGCCAGCAGCGAATCGGACAGGGGATATAATTCACCCCTCCACTTT. As protein: CASSESDRGYNSPLHF.

This clonotype was seen ten or more times. The rearrangement joins TRBV24-1 to TRBJ2-1; 8 bases fit TRBD2. CDR3 size: 15 residues. The junction had 8 bases not matched to a gene; V was cut back by 1 base and J by 10 bases. Germline V gives CDR1 KGHDR, CDR2 SFDVKD. DNA of the CDR3: TGTGCCACCAGTGATTTTGTAGCGGGGAGGACCGAGCAGTTCTTC. Amino acid sequence: CATSDFVAGRTEQFF.

Details on this clonotype: An end of the junction does not agree with germline; a read error may underlie this. V and J are TRBV28 and TRBJ2-4, with D unclear. This CDR3 contains 16 residues. Germline V gene lookup returns CDR1 MDHEN and CDR2 SYDVKM. CDR3 sequence (DNA): TGTGCCAGCACTCCTTTGACGCTTATAGCCAAAAAAATTCAGTACTTC. It specifies CASTPLTLIAKKIQYF.

This clonotype was detected many times. The chain employs TRBV20-1 and TRBJ2-1; 9 bases are a match to TRBD2. Looked up from germline, CDR1 is DFQATT and CDR2 is SNEGSKA (reference sequence). This CDR3 is 14 amino acids long. J lost 6 bases, V lost 0 bases, and 3 bases had no gene match. The CDR3 reads CSARDGSGSNEQFF. CDR3 coding DNA: TGCAGTGCTAGAGACGGTAGCGGGAGCAATGAGCAGTTCTTC.

The chain uses TRBV3-1 and TRBJ2-5, with 9 nucleotides matching TRBD2. The V segment lost 3 bases and the J segment 6 bases; nucleotides outside the gene matches: 14. CDR1 and CDR2 (germline): LGHDT, YNNKEL (reference sequence). The CDR3 extends over 17 amino acids. The CDR3 reads CASSHSGQRLAGKTQYF. CDR3 in DNA: TGTGCCAGCAGCCATTCCGGTCAGCGGCTAGCGGGGAAGACCCAGTACTTC.

Written as DNA, the CDR3 is TGCAGTGCTAGAGATCTTTATAAGGAACTCTACGAGCAGTACTTC. Translating gives CSARDLYKELYEQYF. The J gene is TRBJ2-7, the V gene TRBV20-1; D is unresolved. Trimming pared 0 bases from V and 3 bases from J, leaving 15 bases between. The CDR3 has 15 amino acids. Per germline, CDR1 DFQATT and CDR2 SNEGSKA (reference sequence).

Sample share makes this clonotype medium-sized. This sequence joins TRBV20-1 and TRBJ1-6; D gene unclear. The germline V gene has CDR1 DFQATT and CDR2 SNEGSKA (reference sequence). The CDR3 totals 16 residues. Trimming pared 1 base from V and 0 bases from J, leaving 10 bases between. The CDR3 DNA sequence: TGCAGTGCTAGAGTAGACGGTGACTCCTATAATTCACCCCTCCACTTT. Encoded protein: CSARVDGDSYNSPLHF.

As concerns this clonotype: Just one base apart from a much larger clone, this may be a read error. The chain couples TRBV10-3 to TRBJ2-1; D may correspond to TRBD1 or TRBD2 (5 bases each). Per the germline V gene, CDR1 is ENHRY and CDR2 is SYGVKD. The CDR3 runs 16 residues. Deletions cut 2 bases from V and 7 bases from J, with 18 bases between. This chain's CDR3 is CAISESKGTPGNEQFF. DNA of the CDR3: TGTGCCATCAGTGAGAGTAAGGGGACCCCCGGGAATGAGCAGTTCTTC.

This clonotype was recorded a few times. The chain combines TRBV11-3 with TRBJ2-7; possibly TRBD2 for D (6 bases). From germline, CDR1 is SGHNT and CDR2 YENEEA. The germline V and J ends were trimmed by 5 bases and 1 base, with 18 bases remaining between them. The CDR3 totals 16 residues. CDR3 coding DNA: TGTGCCAGCAGCGTCGGACGCAGCGGAGGGTCCTACGAGCAGTACTTC. It is translated as CASSVGRSGGSYEQYF.

The chain links TRBV6-2 or TRBV6-3 to TRBJ2-7; 8 bases agree with TRBD1. CDR3 length: 15 amino acids. Germline V lookup: CDR1 MNHEY, CDR2 SVGEGT. V dropped 5 bases and J dropped 0; count of bases not matched to a gene: 6. The CDR3 DNA reads TGTGCCAGCAGTGTCACCGGGACAGGCTCCTACGAGCAGTACTTC. Amino acid sequence: CASSVTGTGSYEQYF.

The table lists this clonotype with many counts. This sequence joins TRBV5-6 and TRBJ1-2; D possibly corresponds to TRBD1 (6 bases). This CDR3 spans 15 amino acids. Deletions cut 4 bases from V and 5 bases from J, with 18 bases between. The germline V gene has CDR1 SGHDT and CDR2 YYEEEE. The CDR3 sequence: CASSALGGREYGYTF. The CDR3 coding sequence is TGTGCCAGCAGCGCGCTCGGGGGGCGGGAGTATGGCTACACCTTC. The full variable domain, with the rest looked up from reference TRBV5-6 and TRBJ1-2, is DAGVTQSPTHLIKTRGQQVTLRCSPKSGHDTVSWYQQALGQGPQFIFQYYEEEERQRGNFPDRFSGHQFPNYSSELNVNALLLGDSALYLCASSALGGREYGYTFGSGTRLTVV.

This clonotype is classed as medium-sized (0.01 to 0.1%). V usage is TRBV11-2 and J usage is TRBJ1-5; unclear D gene. This CDR3 spans 15 amino acids. The germline V gene has CDR1 SGHAT and CDR2 FQNNGV. V was pared by 5 bases and J by 3 bases, with 14 bases between. The CDR3 is CASSPGLGDNQPQHF. The CDR3 nucleotides are TGTGCCAGCAGCCCCGGCTTGGGCGACAATCAGCCCCAGCATTTT.

This clonotype has at least ten counts. V usage is TRBV11-3 and J usage is TRBJ2-7, with D tentatively TRBD1 (6 bases). This CDR3 has 15 amino acids. V was cut by 1 base and J by 0 bases, with 10 bases left in between. From germline, CDR1 is SGHNT and CDR2 YENEEA. The CDR3 DNA sequence: TGTGCCAGCAGCTTAGGTGGGGACAACTCCTACGAGCAGTACTTC. This sequence encodes CASSLGGDNSYEQYF.

A remark on this clonotype: The junction and the germline gene differ at one end; a read error may be behind it. The chain employs TRBV12-3 or TRBV12-4 and TRBJ2-7; possible D gene TRBD2, 5 bases. This CDR3 is built from 15 residues. CDR3 in amino acids: CAISTSGISVSEQYF. As DNA, the CDR3 is TGTGCCATCAGTACCTCCGGGATTAGCGTGAGCGAGCAGTACTTC.

This clonotype was seen at least ten times. The chain carries TRBV13 and TRBJ2-3; 7 bases fit TRBD2. CDR1 is PRHDT and CDR2 is FYEKMQ in the germline V gene (reference sequence). The CDR3 runs 15 residues. J lost 0 bases, V lost 5 bases, and 5 bases had no gene match. The DNA of the CDR3 is TGTGCCAGCAGCCTGGGACTATCTAGCACAGATACGCAGTATTTT. This translates into CASSLGLSSTDTQYF.

This clonotype was seen only once. This could be a read error, since a much larger clone is one nucleotide away. V is TRBV5-4 and J is TRBJ2-7, with TRBD1 identical over 7 bases. Germline CDR1 is SGHNT and CDR2 is YYREEE (reference sequence). The CDR3 spans 15 residues. V was clipped by 5 bases and J by 1 base; unmatched bases: 9. The DNA of the CDR3 is TGTGCCAGCAGTCCCGGACAGGTGGGATCCTACGAGCAGTACTTC. Its protein product is CASSPGQVGSYEQYF.